A selection of T cell receptor beta chains follows, all from one sample in a study of T cell changes during pregnancy in multiple sclerosis. The method was immunoSEQ multiplex PCR; TCRdb's version includes in-frame clones alone and lacks a portion of them. The sample consists of under 70,000 clones, about 90% of them appearing once. The source material was CD4+ T cells from peripheral blood mononuclear cells, sampled after pregnancy. These receptors originate from a female donor with multiple sclerosis, enrolled in a pregnancy study. The conserved cysteine and the conserved F or W are not part of the CDR3 here.

TRBJ1-1	TRBV9	12	ASSVVTGDTEAF
TRBJ1-4	TRBV9	12	ASSPGATNEKLF
TRBJ1-6	TRBV5-5	15	ASSLPVDGLYNSPLH
TRBJ1-4	TRBV19	13	ATRVTATGNEKLF
TRBJ1-3	TRBV19	10	ASSTSGNTIY
TRBJ2-2	TRBV5-1	11	ASSSTGPGELF
TRBJ2-6	TRBV30	13	AWGQGATGANVLT
TRBJ2-3	TRBV27	14	ASTRRVGPSTDTQY
TRBJ1-2	TRBV20-1	7	RTDYGYT
TRBJ1-2	TRBV27	13	ASSLTAGVRYGYT
TRBJ2-1	TRBV19	9	ASSPSTEQF
TRBJ2-7	TRBV9	14	ASSPPGSGVSYEQY
TRBJ1-2	TRBV25-1	12	ASGDRSGAYGYT
TRBJ2-6	TRBV28	14	ASSHDGPSGANVLT
TRBJ2-7	TRBV20-1	9	SATRGYEQY
TRBJ2-3	TRBV11-3	12	ASSRQGSTDTQY
TRBJ1-1	TRBV7-9	12	ASSLIAVNTEAF
TRBJ2-7	TRBV7-3	13	ASSLNRDRGYEQY
TRBJ1-2	TRBV7-2	14	ASSRQRTGGGYGYT
TRBJ1-1	TRBV7-9	15	ASSLRGGQGARFEAF
TRBJ2-3	TRBV4-3	13	ASSQGVGFTDTQY
TRBJ1-2	TRBV4-2	13	ASSQSDRSNYGYT
TRBJ2-3	TRBV6-1	9	ASSDKHTQY
TRBJ1-3	TRBV14	12	ASSQVRVKSTIY
TRBJ2-7	TRBV19	11	ASSISPPYEQY
TRBJ1-4	TRBV2	13	ASRSRQGSNEKLF
TRBJ2-7	TRBV4-1	14	ASSPQGLAGGYEQY
TRBJ2-2	TRBV9	12	ASSVEPRGGELF
TRBJ1-1	TRBV7-6	11	ASSPRDRGTAF
TRBJ1-2	TRBV19	10	ASSISVYGYT
TRBJ1-2	TRBV7-9	12	ASSQEGVNYGYT
TRBJ2-1	TRBV14	13	ASSHGTGVTDEQF
TRBJ2-2	TRBV13	14	ASSLVSREDTGELF
TRBJ1-2	TRBV12-5	16	ASGLVQLDRNKNYGYT
TRBJ2-3	TRBV21-1	16	ASSKVGGGGSSTDTQY
TRBJ1-2	TRBV7-8	13	ASSSPAGPAGGYT
TRBJ2-3	TRBV4-3	17	ASSQDLLAGGPNTDTQY
TRBJ2-2	TRBV30	13	AWRRQGGNTGELF
TRBJ2-7	TRBV7-9	10	ASSLTGKEQY
TRBJ1-1	TRBV25-1	10	ASGEGRTEAF
TRBJ1-1	TRBV20-1	9	SARGGLEAF
TRBJ2-2	TRBV7-2	14	ASSLETTGITGELF